Following are 32 T cell receptor beta chains from one sample sequenced in a study of blood T cells in healthy people across ages. Primed by a sample-barcoded 5' primer and a J-beta primer mix, a second PCR proceeded for about 6 to 12 cycles. One entry per CDR3 protein, called by TCRdb with MiXCR from the 5' RACE reads. Seen here are about 380,000 distinct CDR3 sequences, about 55% observed once, and the top ten hold 45% to 65%. The sequencing input was blood. These receptors were collected from a man between 60 and 75 years old in good health.

This clonotype was found many times. The chain recombines TRBV3-1 with TRBJ2-7; TRBD2 might be the D (6 bases). Deletions cut 8 bases from V and 1 base from J, with 9 bases between. The CDR3 loop spans 12 amino acids. The germline V gene encodes CDR1 LGHDT and CDR2 YNNKEL (reference sequence). The CDR3 sequence: CASRGVSYEQYF. In nucleotides, the CDR3 is TGTGCCAGCCGCGGGGTTTCCTACGAGCAGTACTTC.

As regards this clonotype: With a much larger clone just one base away, this may be a read error. The V call is TRBV20-1, the J call TRBJ2-1; no definite D call. The J call may be incorrect, as the DNA end agrees better with TRBJ2-7. Germline V CDR1 and CDR2: DFQATT, SNEGSKA (reference sequence). CDR3 length: 13 residues. CDR3 DNA: TGCAGTGCTGACAAGAGCTCCTACAATGAGCAGTACTTC. Residues: CSADKSSYNEQYF.

The J gene is TRBJ2-5, the V gene TRBV6-1; possible D gene TRBD1, 6 bases. V was clipped by 5 bases and J by 1 base, with 11 bases between them. The CDR3 is made up of 14 amino acids. Germline V gene sequence: CDR1 MNHNS, CDR2 SASEGT. Written as DNA, the CDR3 is TGTGCCAGCAGTTTTCAGGGGATCCAAGAGACCCAGTACTTC. Protein: CASSFQGIQETQYF.

The rearrangement uses TRBV2 and TRBJ2-5; 7 bases agree with TRBD1. Losses at the gene ends were 4 bases for V and 4 bases for J; bases not matched to a gene: 6. The CDR3 consists of 14 residues. Germline V lookup: CDR1 SNHLY, CDR2 FYNNEI. As DNA, the CDR3 is TGTGCCAGCAGTGGACAGGGTCCTCCAGAGACCCAGTACTTC. Its protein is CASSGQGPPETQYF.

The chain combines TRBV6-2 or TRBV6-3 with TRBJ2-3; TRBD2 agrees at 8 bases. The CDR3 is made up of 16 amino acids. V dropped 5 bases and J dropped 2; count of bases not matched to a gene: 9. CDR1 is MNHEY, CDR2 SVGEGT, per germline. The CDR3 reads CASSGRTSGLTDTQYF. The CDR3, as DNA: TGTGCCAGCAGTGGCCGTACTAGCGGCCTCACAGATACGCAGTATTTT.

This clonotype was observed a few times. The gene calls are TRBV21-1 and TRBJ2-7; TRBD2, the table's D call, lacks a check against the DNA. TRBV21-1 is shown as a pseudogene. CDR3 length: 21 amino acids. The CDR3 region is CASSTPSPGLAGVGRLYEQYF. The CDR3 nucleotides are TGTGCCAGCAGCACTCCCTCGCCGGGACTAGCGGGAGTGGGGCGCTTGTACGAGCAGTACTTC.

This clonotype was observed many times. The V and J genes are TRBV6-2 or TRBV6-3 and TRBJ2-3; 13 positions match TRBD2. Germline V CDR1 and CDR2: MNHEY, SVGEGT. Trimming removed 5 bases from V and 4 bases from J; junction bases left unmatched: 3. This CDR3 is 15 amino acids long. This CDR3 is CASSQGLAGPDTQYF. In DNA, the CDR3 is TGTGCCAGCAGTCAGGGACTAGCGGGGCCAGATACGCAGTATTTT.

This clonotype was found a few times. V and J are TRBV12-3 or TRBV12-4 and TRBJ2-1; D gene ambiguous. Trimming pared 4 bases from V and 4 bases from J, leaving 14 bases between. This CDR3 region has 15 residues. CDR3 sequence reads: CASSSPGRHYNEQFF. The CDR3 DNA reads TGTGCCAGCAGTTCCCCCGGGCGGCATTACAATGAGCAGTTCTTC.

The chain carries TRBV4-2 and TRBJ2-3, with D possibly called TRBD1 or TRBD2 (5 bases each). Germline assignment: CDR1 LGHNA and CDR2 YNFKEQ. Trimming removed 2 bases from V and 2 bases from J, with 17 bases in between. The length of the CDR3 is 17 residues. CDR3 in DNA: TGTGCCAGCAGCCAATTTGCGGGCATGGGGCCCACAGATACGCAGTATTTT. It encodes CASSQFAGMGPTDTQYF.

The chain is built from TRBV6-5 and TRBJ1-2, with 8 bases that match TRBD1. The CDR3 consists of 16 residues. V was pared by 3 bases and J by 8 bases, with 14 bases of the junction left unmatched. Germline CDR1 MNHEY, CDR2 SVGAGI. CDR3 amino acids: CASSYSVAGGISGYTF. Written as DNA, the CDR3 is TGTGCCAGCAGTTATTCTGTGGCAGGGGGCATTTCGGGCTACACCTTC.

The J gene is TRBJ2-1, the V gene TRBV2; 7 nucleotides align to TRBD1. In germline, CDR1 is SNHLY, CDR2 FYNNEI. CDR3 length: 11 amino acids. Losses at the gene ends were 8 bases for V and 9 bases for J; bases not matched to a gene: 4. The CDR3 DNA reads as TGTGCCAGCGACAGGGTAGGTGAGCAGTTCTTC. Amino acid sequence: CASDRVGEQFF.

The V and J genes are TRBV4-1 and TRBJ2-6; no firm D call. V was cut by 5 bases and J by 2 bases, with 16 bases left in between. Per the germline V gene, CDR1 is MGHRA and CDR2 is YSYEKL. The CDR3 has 17 amino acids. CDR3 nucleotides: TGCGCCAGCAGCGTTAGAGGTGGCGGCGCTGGGGCCAACGTCCTGACTTTC. Amino acid sequence: CASSVRGGGAGANVLTF.

V and J are TRBV10-3 and TRBJ1-5; D is uncertain. V dropped 3 bases and J dropped 8 bases, with 8 bases sitting between them. CDR1 ENHRY and CDR2 SYGVKD come from the germline V gene. The CDR3 is 12 amino acids. The CDR3 sequence is CAISEGQKPQHF. The CDR3 coding sequence is TGTGCCATCAGTGAAGGGCAGAAGCCCCAGCATTTT.

This clonotype has a count of ten or more. A much bigger clone sits one base away, suggesting this may be a read error. This chain connects TRBV29-1 to TRBJ2-1, with 9 nucleotides matching TRBD2. The V segment lost 7 bases and the J segment 9 bases; nucleotides outside the gene matches: 10. Germline V gives CDR1 SQVTM, CDR2 ANQGSEA. The CDR3 consists of 13 residues. The CDR3 protein is CSAGRAGGVEQFF. The DNA of the CDR3 is TGCAGCGCCGGACGAGCGGGGGGTGTTGAGCAGTTCTTC.

This clonotype is a singleton in its sample. This clone may be a read error of a much larger clone one base away. The chain couples TRBV18 to TRBJ2-7; TRBD2 agrees at 12 bases. Trimming cost V 3 bases and J 7 bases; bases outside gene matches: 7. The CDR3 is made up of 15 amino acids. CDR1 is KGHSH and CDR2 is LQKENI in the germline V gene. Here the CDR3 reads CASSPPTSGRDEQYF. The CDR3, as DNA: TGTGCCAGCTCACCGCCGACTAGCGGGAGAGATGAGCAGTACTTC.

The chain links TRBV9 to TRBJ2-3; possible D gene TRBD2, 6 bases. This CDR3 contains 14 residues. Trimming stripped 2 bases from V and 4 bases from J, with 11 bases between. The germline V gene has CDR1 SGDLS and CDR2 YYNGEE. CDR3 nucleotides: TGTGCCAGCAGCGTGTCGGGAGTGGCAGATACGCAGTATTTT. Protein: CASSVSGVADTQYF.

The chain carries TRBV6-2 or TRBV6-3 and TRBJ2-6, with 7 bases lining up with TRBD1. The germline V gene has CDR1 MNHEY and CDR2 SVGEGT. The CDR3 spans 17 residues. V lost 7 bases to trimming and J lost 0 bases; unmatched junction nucleotides: 9. The CDR3 nucleotides are TGTGCCAGCACCCTGACAGGGCGCAGCTCTGGGGCCAACGTCCTGACTTTC. Translated, it gives CASTLTGRSSGANVLTF.

This clonotype was recorded at least ten times. This chain connects TRBV7-2 to TRBJ2-7; D is undetermined. Trimming removed 2 bases from V and 4 bases from J, with 15 bases in between. This CDR3 spans 15 amino acids. From germline, CDR1 is SGHTA and CDR2 FQGNSA. In nucleotides, the CDR3 is TGTGCCAGCAGCTTATCGAACCGTCTTAATTACGAGCAGTACTTC. Translated, it gives CASSLSNRLNYEQYF. The variable domain in full, completed from reference TRBV7-2 and TRBJ2-7, reads GAGVSQSPSNKVTEKGKDVELRCDPISGHTALYWYRQSLGQGLEFLIYFQGNSAPDKSGLPSDRFSAERTGGSVSTLTIQRTQQEDSAVYLCASSLSNRLNYEQYFGPGTRLTVT.

This rearrangement joins TRBV20-1 to TRBJ2-3; no reliable D call. There are 16 residues in the CDR3. Germline CDR1 and CDR2: DFQATT and SNEGSKA (reference sequence). The germline V and J ends were trimmed by 4 bases and 1 base, with 18 bases remaining between them. The CDR3 nucleotides are TGCAGTGCTATTGCTCCAGCTGAGACTCGCACAGATACGCAGTATTTT. Translation gives CSAIAPAETRTDTQYF.

As to this clonotype: A much bigger clone sits one base away, suggesting this may be a read error. The chain couples TRBV11-2 to TRBJ2-3; TRBD1 is a possible D gene (5 bases). This CDR3 contains 11 residues. In germline, CDR1 is SGHAT, CDR2 FQNNGV. The CDR3 here is CATSTGLTQYF. CDR3 DNA sequence: TGTGCCACCAGCACAGGATTAACGCAGTATTTT.

This clonotype was detected once. A clone one base away is much larger, so this may be a read error. V usage is TRBV19 and J usage is TRBJ2-7; 8 nucleotides agree with TRBD2. Germline CDR1 LNHDA, CDR2 SQIVND (reference sequence). V lost 9 bases to trimming and J lost 5 bases; unmatched junction nucleotides: 9. This CDR3 contains 13 residues. The CDR3: CASRSGSGDEQYF. The DNA for the CDR3 is TGTGCCAGCAGAAGCGGGAGTGGCGACGAGCAGTACTTC.

The chain recombines TRBV29-1 with TRBJ2-7; TRBD2 might be the D (5 bases). The V and J ends lost 5 bases and 2 bases respectively, with 13 bases between them. Per germline, CDR1 SQVTM and CDR2 ANQGSEA. There are 13 residues in the CDR3. For the CDR3, the DNA is TGCAGCGTTCGCCACCCCGGGGCCTACGAGCAGTACTTC. As protein: CSVRHPGAYEQYF.

A note on this clonotype: A much larger clone is a single base away; this may be a read error. This chain connects TRBV24-1 to TRBJ2-1; D unresolved. CDR1 and CDR2 from the germline V gene are KGHDR and SFDVKD. The V gene lost 1 base and the J gene lost 13 bases, with 13 bases spanning the gap. The CDR3 covers 13 residues. Here the CDR3 DNA reads TGTGCCACCAGTGATTTTCGCAGACGAAATCAGTTCTTC. Translated, it gives CATSDFRRRNQFF.

The chain employs TRBV2 and TRBJ2-7; TRBD1 matches at 8 bases. Judging by the DNA end, TRBJ2-5 fits better; the J call may be wrong. Germline lookup yields CDR1 SNHLY and CDR2 FYNNEI. There are 15 residues in the CDR3. The CDR3 DNA sequence: TGTGCCAGCTCCTCCTGGGGCAGGGGGCCGGAGACCCAGTACTTC. Encoded protein: CASSSWGRGPETQYF.

The chain carries TRBV4-1 and TRBJ2-7; TRBD2 agrees at 8 bases. The DNA end is more similar to TRBJ2-5, so the J call may be wrong. CDR1 is MGHRA, CDR2 YSYEKL, per germline. This CDR3 is built from 17 residues. CDR3 residues: CASSQVRSGSTAETQYF. As DNA, the CDR3 is TGCGCCAGCAGCCAAGTTCGGAGCGGGAGTACGGCGGAGACCCAGTACTTC.

This clonotype was counted only a few times. V is TRBV29-1 and J is TRBJ1-1; D is possibly TRBD1 (6 bases). The V gene's germline CDR1 is SQVTM and CDR2 ANQGSEA. CDR3 length equals 12 residues. The V and J ends lost 8 bases and 1 base respectively, with 11 bases between them. CDR3 sequence: CSSGQQNTEAFF. The CDR3 DNA sequence: TGCAGCTCAGGACAGCAGAACACTGAAGCTTTCTTT.

CDR3 in amino acids: CASTKGLGNGYTF. CDR3 DNA: TGTGCCAGCACCAAAGGGTTGGGGAATGGCTACACCTTC. V is TRBV27 and J is TRBJ1-2; D is unresolved. The CDR3 spans 13 residues. Germline CDR1 reads MNHEY; CDR2 reads SMNVEV (reference sequence). V was trimmed by 7 bases and J by 6 bases, leaving 15 bases between them.

The chain uses TRBV6-6 and TRBJ2-3; 11 bases fit TRBD2. Losses at the gene ends were 2 bases for V and 4 bases for J; bases not matched to a gene: 5. The CDR3 extends over 16 amino acids. Germline-derived CDR1 and CDR2 are MNHNY and SVGAGI (reference sequence). The DNA for the CDR3 is TGTGCCAGCAGTTACATAGCGGGGGGGCATTCAGATACGCAGTATTTT. Amino acid sequence: CASSYIAGGHSDTQYF.

This chain joins TRBV11-2 and TRBJ2-7; D unclear. The CDR3 loop spans 14 amino acids. Trimming stripped 0 bases from V and 3 bases from J, with 9 bases between. The germline V gene encodes CDR1 SGHAT and CDR2 FQNNGV. The CDR3 region is CASSLDRAGYEQYF. The CDR3 nucleotides read TGTGCCAGCAGCTTAGATAGGGCAGGCTACGAGCAGTACTTC.

The V call is TRBV20-1, the J call TRBJ1-2; D remains unclear. The V gene's germline CDR1 is DFQATT and CDR2 SNEGSKA (reference sequence). There are 12 residues in the CDR3. The V end lost 3 bases, the J end lost 4 bases, and 9 bases lay between the germline ends. Here the CDR3 reads CSASPEIYGYTF. Written as DNA, the CDR3 is TGCAGTGCTAGTCCTGAGATCTATGGCTACACCTTC.

In DNA, the CDR3 is TGTGCCAGCAGACGGGACAGGGGCCTCCTTAACTATGGCTACACCTTC. Protein product: CASRRDRGLLNYGYTF. The chain couples TRBV27 to TRBJ1-2; 10 nucleotides line up with TRBD1. Germline CDR1 is MNHEY and CDR2 is SMNVEV (reference sequence). This CDR3 contains 16 residues. V trimming: 6 bases; J trimming: 1 base; junction bases outside the gene matches: 8.

The genes are TRBV12-3 or TRBV12-4 and TRBJ2-1; D gene uncertain. This CDR3 has 13 residues. V gave up 5 bases and J gave up 7 bases, with 12 bases separating them. CDR3 loop: CASSVLGRNEQFF. CDR3 nucleotides: TGTGCCAGCAGTGTACTTGGCCGGAATGAGCAGTTCTTC.